This TCR beta chain was documented in a study of T cell changes during pregnancy in multiple sclerosis. Produced via immunoSEQ multiplex PCR; TCRdb's table is partial and in-frame only. This sample has about 59,000 clones, with about 93% found just once. The J segment lost 4 bases and the V segment lost 4 bases, leaving 2 bases of the junction unmatched. CDR1 is SGHKS and CDR2 is YYEKEE in the germline V gene (reference sequence). This CDR3 has 13 residues. Sequenced here: peripheral blood, sampled in the third trimester of pregnancy. The source is a female donor in good health, enrolled as a control in a pregnancy study. The V call is TRBV5-5, the J call TRBJ2-5, with 9 bases lining up with TRBD2. CDR3 DNA: TGTGCCAGCAGCATGACTAGCGGAGAGACCCAGTACTTC. This translates into CASSMTSGETQYF.